These T cell receptor beta chains were read from a single sample in a study of cytomegalovirus exposure and HLA in healthy donors. Profiled with immunoSEQ multiplex PCR; TCRdb holds only in-frame clones, not every one. The repertoire includes 85,000 to 130,000 clones, roughly 80% of them detected once, and 14% sits in the top ten. Sequenced input: PBMCs. The source is a male donor in good health and CMV-seropositive. CDR3s include the opening cysteine and the closing phenylalanine or tryptophan. D genes are given only for firm matches. Not every row has a clone size; where given, it reads once, few, many or a size class.

v_gene	abundance	d_gene	j_gene	CDR3aa
TRBV5-1	NA	TRBD1	TRBJ1-2	CASSPDTGAGGYTF
TRBV6-5	NA	TRBD1	TRBJ1-4	CASGTGVEYEKLFF
TRBV6-6	once	TRBD2	TRBJ2-7	CASSYSASGGTYEQYF
TRBV28	NA	TRBD1	TRBJ2-7	CASSLGTGWGEQYF
TRBV7-7	few	TRBD2	TRBJ2-7	CASSLQGGMDEQYF
TRBV4-1	NA	TRBD1	TRBJ1-3	CASSVRDRGLNTIYF
TRBV7-9	NA	NA	TRBJ2-5	CASSSTLGGGETQYF
TRBV4-1	NA	NA	TRBJ2-4	CASSQGVGRAKNIQYF
TRBV4-3	NA	TRBD2	TRBJ2-2	CASSLRERGGGTGELFF
TRBV5-1	once	TRBD1	TRBJ1-1	CASSRGQGETEAFF
TRBV2	NA	NA	TRBJ2-1	CASCQGGNEQFF
TRBV6-5	few	NA	TRBJ2-7	CASSYSNDLQGYEQYF
TRBV29-1	NA	NA	TRBJ2-3	CSVPAGSGTTTDTQYF
TRBV9	once	TRBD2	TRBJ2-6	CASTQRGDRSGANVLTF
TRBV28	NA	NA	TRBJ1-1	CASSSTLTAVFF
TRBV9	NA	NA	TRBJ1-1	CASSVNRGGTEAFF
TRBV7-8	NA	TRBD1	TRBJ1-2	CASSLSGTDRAYGYTF
TRBV4-3	NA	TRBD2	TRBJ2-5	CASSQTSGGAYETQYF
TRBV6-1	NA	TRBD1	TRBJ2-1	CASSPGTGGNEQFF
TRBV7-6	NA	NA	TRBJ2-7	CASSLALSLGAEQYF
TRBV18	NA	NA	TRBJ1-2	CASSPRQATYGYTF
TRBV4-3	once	NA	TRBJ1-6	CASSQEPRDSPLHF
TRBV5-1	NA	TRBD1	TRBJ1-3	CASSPRQGAIGNTIYF
TRBV5-6	NA	TRBD1	TRBJ1-5	CASSGNTGGSNQPQHF
TRBV4-2	NA	NA	TRBJ1-3	CASSQEAGPRSGNTIYF
TRBV7-3	NA	TRBD1	TRBJ2-1	CASSFDRGSYNEQFF
TRBV19	few	NA	TRBJ2-3	CASSALRDNTDTQYF
TRBV5-1	NA	NA	TRBJ1-4	CASSLQGSGEKLFF
TRBV5-1	few	NA	TRBJ1-1	CASSLGQTTEAFF
TRBV7-9	NA	NA	TRBJ2-1	CASAPSGTRVHPSYNEQFF
TRBV19	NA	NA	TRBJ1-6	CASSVAASYNSPLHF
TRBV6-5	few	NA	TRBJ1-5	CASSKTGDQPQHF